These T cell receptor beta chains were read from a single sample in a study of OX40 agonist ivuxolimab in advanced cancers. Using immunoSEQ multiplex PCR, the repertoire was profiled, and TCRdb retains in-frame clones only, with some absent. The sample records around 76,000 clones, about 88% being singletons. Source: CD4+ or CD8+ T cells sorted from blood, taken in a trial of the OX40 agonist ivuxolimab. Receptor source: an adult with an advanced solid tumor such as melanoma, head and neck, liver or kidney cancer. The CDR3 runs from the conserved cysteine through the conserved F or W. A D gene is named only where the DNA matches it firmly. For some rows the clone size is stated as once, few or many, or as a class when expanded; others skip it.

d_gene: TRBD2; abundance: once; v_gene: TRBV2; j_gene: TRBJ2-1; len: 15; CDR3nt: TGTGCCAGTATACTAGCGGGAGTTCCCCACAATGAGCAGTTCTTC; CDR3aa: CASILAGVPHNEQFF
d_gene: TRBD1; abundance: -; v_gene: TRBV4-1; j_gene: TRBJ1-4; len: 14; CDR3nt: TGCGCCAGCAGCCCAGGGGGCTTGGGTGAAAAACTGTTTTTT; CDR3aa: CASSPGGLGEKLFF
d_gene: -; abundance: -; v_gene: TRBV5-1; j_gene: TRBJ2-7; len: 14; CDR3nt: TGCGCCAGCAGCTTCGGTAATGGGTACTACGAGCAGTACTTC; CDR3aa: CASSFGNGYYEQYF
d_gene: -; abundance: -; v_gene: TRBV6-5; j_gene: TRBJ2-1; len: 16; CDR3nt: TGTGCCAGCAGTTTGGGGGCCGCGGGAGATCGCAATGAGCAGTTCTTC; CDR3aa: CASSLGAAGDRNEQFF
d_gene: -; abundance: -; v_gene: TRBV28; j_gene: TRBJ1-4; len: 13; CDR3nt: TGTGCCAGCAGAACAGGTGCACTCGAAAAACTGTTTTTT; CDR3aa: CASRTGALEKLFF
d_gene: -; abundance: -; v_gene: TRBV5-1; j_gene: TRBJ1-1; len: 15; CDR3nt: TGCGCCAGCAGCTTGGAGGCGGGGTTGAACACTGAAGCTTTCTTT; CDR3aa: CASSLEAGLNTEAFF
d_gene: -; abundance: few; v_gene: TRBV6-1; j_gene: TRBJ1-6; len: 13; CDR3nt: TGTGCCAGCGGACCGGGGGGGCACTCACCCCTCCACTTT; CDR3aa: CASGPGGHSPLHF
d_gene: -; abundance: -; v_gene: TRBV12-5; j_gene: TRBJ2-1; len: 12; CDR3nt: TGTGCTAGTGGTTTTAAGAGGAATGAGCAGTTCTTC; CDR3aa: CASGFKRNEQFF
d_gene: -; abundance: once; v_gene: TRBV5-1; j_gene: TRBJ2-7; len: 14; CDR3nt: TGCGCCAGCAGCTTGGGGTCGAATTCCTACGAGCAGTACTTC; CDR3aa: CASSLGSNSYEQYF
d_gene: TRBD2; abundance: once; v_gene: TRBV7-9; j_gene: TRBJ2-7; len: 14; CDR3nt: TGTGCCAGCAGTCTAGCGGGAGAAACCTACGAGCAGTACTTC; CDR3aa: CASSLAGETYEQYF
d_gene: -; abundance: once; v_gene: TRBV14; j_gene: TRBJ1-4; len: 16; CDR3nt: TGTGCCAGCAGCCCCTTTAGTGGGAGCAGTAATGAAAAACTGTTTTTT; CDR3aa: CASSPFSGSSNEKLFF
d_gene: TRBD1; abundance: few; v_gene: TRBV27; j_gene: TRBJ2-7; len: 14; CDR3nt: TGTGCCAGCAGCCGGGACAGGGGGTCCTACGAGCAGTACTTC; CDR3aa: CASSRDRGSYEQYF
d_gene: TRBD2; abundance: once; v_gene: TRBV18; j_gene: TRBJ2-7; len: 13; CDR3nt: TGCGCCAGTTCTGAAGGGAGGGGCTACGAGCAGTACTTC; CDR3aa: CASSEGRGYEQYF